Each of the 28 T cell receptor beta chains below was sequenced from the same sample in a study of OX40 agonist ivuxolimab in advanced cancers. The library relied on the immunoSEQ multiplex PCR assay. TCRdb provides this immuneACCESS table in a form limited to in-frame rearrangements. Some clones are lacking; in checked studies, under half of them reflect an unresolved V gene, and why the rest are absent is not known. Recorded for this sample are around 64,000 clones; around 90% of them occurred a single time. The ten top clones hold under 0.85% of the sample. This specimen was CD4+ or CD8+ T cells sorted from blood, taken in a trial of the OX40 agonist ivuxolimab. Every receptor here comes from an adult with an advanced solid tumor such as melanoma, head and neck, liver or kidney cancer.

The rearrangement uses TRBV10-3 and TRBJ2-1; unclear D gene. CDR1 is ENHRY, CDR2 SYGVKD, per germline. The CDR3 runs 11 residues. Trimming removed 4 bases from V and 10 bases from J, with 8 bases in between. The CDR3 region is CAISASGEQFF. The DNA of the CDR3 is TGTGCCATCAGTGCTTCCGGGGAGCAGTTCTTC.

CDR3 nucleotide sequence: TGTGCCAGTAGTATCCGGCCAGCGTCCTACGAGCAGTACTTC. Translating it yields CASSIRPASYEQYF. The J gene is TRBJ2-7, the V gene TRBV19, with D uncertain. The V gene lost 3 bases and the J gene lost 1 base, with 10 bases spanning the gap. The CDR3 consists of 14 residues. Looked up from germline, CDR1 is LNHDA and CDR2 is SQIVND (reference sequence).

DNA for the CDR3: TGTGCCAGCAGGGGGGGGGCATGGGGCACTGAAGCTTTCTTT. It codes for CASRGGAWGTEAFF. V and J are TRBV6-1 and TRBJ1-1; a weak D match, TRBD1 (6 bases). The V gene lost 6 bases and the J gene lost 4 bases, with 15 bases spanning the gap. The CDR3 is 14 residues long. Germline CDR1 and CDR2: MNHNS and SASEGT.

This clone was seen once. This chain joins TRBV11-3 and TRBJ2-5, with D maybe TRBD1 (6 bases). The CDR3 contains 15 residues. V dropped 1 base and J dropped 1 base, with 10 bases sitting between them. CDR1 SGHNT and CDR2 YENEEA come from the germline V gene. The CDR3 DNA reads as TGTGCCAGCAGCTTAGGGGGACAACCCCAAGAGACCCAGTACTTC. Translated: CASSLGGQPQETQYF.

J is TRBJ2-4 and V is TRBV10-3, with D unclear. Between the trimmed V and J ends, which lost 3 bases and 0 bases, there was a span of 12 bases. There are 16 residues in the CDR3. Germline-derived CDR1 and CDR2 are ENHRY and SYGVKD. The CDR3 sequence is CAISDPRQVAKNIQYF. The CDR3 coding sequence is TGTGCCATCAGTGATCCACGGCAAGTAGCCAAAAACATTCAGTACTTC.

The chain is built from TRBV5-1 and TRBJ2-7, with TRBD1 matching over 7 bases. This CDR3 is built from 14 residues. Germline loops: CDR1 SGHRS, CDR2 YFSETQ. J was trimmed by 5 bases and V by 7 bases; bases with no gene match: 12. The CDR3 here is CASQIRQGRDEQYF. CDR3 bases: TGCGCCAGCCAAATCAGACAGGGCCGTGACGAGCAGTACTTC.

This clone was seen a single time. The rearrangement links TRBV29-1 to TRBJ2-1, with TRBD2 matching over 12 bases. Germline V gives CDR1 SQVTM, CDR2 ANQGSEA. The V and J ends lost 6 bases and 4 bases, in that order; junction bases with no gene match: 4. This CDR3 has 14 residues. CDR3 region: CSVGTSGLYNEQFF. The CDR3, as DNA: TGCAGCGTCGGGACTAGCGGGCTATACAATGAGCAGTTCTTC.

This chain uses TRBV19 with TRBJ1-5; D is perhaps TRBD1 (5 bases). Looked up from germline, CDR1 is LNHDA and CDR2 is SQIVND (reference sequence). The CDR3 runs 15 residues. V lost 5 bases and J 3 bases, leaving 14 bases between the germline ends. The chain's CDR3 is CASSGDGLNNQPQHF. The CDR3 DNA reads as TGTGCCAGTAGTGGGGACGGCCTGAACAATCAGCCCCAGCATTTT.

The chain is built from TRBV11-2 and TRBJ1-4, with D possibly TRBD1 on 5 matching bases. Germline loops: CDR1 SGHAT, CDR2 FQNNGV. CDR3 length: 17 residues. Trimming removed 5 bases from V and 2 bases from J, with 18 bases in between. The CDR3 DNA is TGTGCCAGCAGCGCCCGGGACGGCCTCGGTACTAATGAAAAACTGTTTTTT. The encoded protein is CASSARDGLGTNEKLFF.

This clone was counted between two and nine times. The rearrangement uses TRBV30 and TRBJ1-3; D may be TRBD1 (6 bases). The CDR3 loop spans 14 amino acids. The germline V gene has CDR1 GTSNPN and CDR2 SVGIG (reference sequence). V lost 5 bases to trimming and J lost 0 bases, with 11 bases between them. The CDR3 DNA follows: TGTGCCTGGGGGGACACTAACTCTGGAAACACCATATATTTT. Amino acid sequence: CAWGDTNSGNTIYF.

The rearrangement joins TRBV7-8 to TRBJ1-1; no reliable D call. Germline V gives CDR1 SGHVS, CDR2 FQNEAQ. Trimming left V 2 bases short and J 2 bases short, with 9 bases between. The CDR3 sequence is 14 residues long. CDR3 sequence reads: CASSLISVNTEAFF. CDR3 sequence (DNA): TGTGCCAGCAGCTTAATTTCGGTTAACACTGAAGCTTTCTTT. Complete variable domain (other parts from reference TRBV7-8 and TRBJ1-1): GAGVSQSPRYKVAKRGQDVALRCDPISGHVSLFWYQQALGQGPEFLTYFQNEAQLDKSGLPSDRFFAERPEGSVSTLKIQRTQQEDSAVYLCASSLISVNTEAFFGQGTRLTVV.

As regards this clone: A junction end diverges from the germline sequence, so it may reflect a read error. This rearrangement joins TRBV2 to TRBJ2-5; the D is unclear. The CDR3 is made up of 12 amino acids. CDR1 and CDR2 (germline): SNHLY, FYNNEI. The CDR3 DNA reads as TGTGTCAGCCGCCTAGTAACTGAGACCCAGTACTTC. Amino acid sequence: CVSRLVTETQYF.

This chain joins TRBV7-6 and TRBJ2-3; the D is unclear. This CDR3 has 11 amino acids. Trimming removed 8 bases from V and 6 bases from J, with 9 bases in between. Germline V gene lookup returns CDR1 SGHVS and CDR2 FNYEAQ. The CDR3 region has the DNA TGTGCCAGCGGCAGAAGCGATACGCAGTATTTT. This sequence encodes CASGRSDTQYF. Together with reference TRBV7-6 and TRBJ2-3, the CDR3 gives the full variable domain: GAGVSQSPRYKVTKRGQDVALRCDPISGHVSLYWYRQALGQGPEFLTYFNYEAQQDKSGLPNDRFSAERPEGSISTLTIQRTEQRDSAMYRCASGRSDTQYFGPGTRLTVL.

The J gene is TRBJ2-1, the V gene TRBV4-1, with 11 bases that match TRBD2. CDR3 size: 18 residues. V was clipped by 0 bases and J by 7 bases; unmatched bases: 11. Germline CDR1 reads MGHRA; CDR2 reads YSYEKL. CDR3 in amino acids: CASSQDQELAGASNEQFF. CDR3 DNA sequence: TGCGCCAGCAGCCAAGACCAAGAACTAGCGGGGGCCTCTAATGAGCAGTTCTTC.

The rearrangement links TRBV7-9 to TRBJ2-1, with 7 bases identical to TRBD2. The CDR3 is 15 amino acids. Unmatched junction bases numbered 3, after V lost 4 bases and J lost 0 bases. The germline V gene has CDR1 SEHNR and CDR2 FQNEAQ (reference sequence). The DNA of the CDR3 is TGTGCCAGCAGCTCAGCGGGGAGCTCCTACAATGAGCAGTTCTTC. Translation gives CASSSAGSSYNEQFF.

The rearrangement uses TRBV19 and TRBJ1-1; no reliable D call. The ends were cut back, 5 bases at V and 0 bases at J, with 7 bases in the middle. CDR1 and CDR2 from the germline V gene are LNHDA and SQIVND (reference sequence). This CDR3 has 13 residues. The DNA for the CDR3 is TGTGCCAGTAGTTTCTCAGTGAACACTGAAGCTTTCTTT. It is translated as CASSFSVNTEAFF.

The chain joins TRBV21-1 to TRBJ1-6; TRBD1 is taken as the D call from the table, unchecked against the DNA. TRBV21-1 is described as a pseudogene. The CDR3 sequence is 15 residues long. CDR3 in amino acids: CASSIRGHYNSPLHF. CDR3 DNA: TGTGCCAGCAGCATCAGGGGGCACTATAATTCACCCCTCCACTTT.

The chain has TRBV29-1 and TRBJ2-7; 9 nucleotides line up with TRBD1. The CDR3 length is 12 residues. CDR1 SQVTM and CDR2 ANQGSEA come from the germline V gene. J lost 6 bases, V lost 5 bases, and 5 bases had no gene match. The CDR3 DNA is TGCAGCGTTACCGAACAGGGGGCCGAGCAGTACTTC. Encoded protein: CSVTEQGAEQYF.

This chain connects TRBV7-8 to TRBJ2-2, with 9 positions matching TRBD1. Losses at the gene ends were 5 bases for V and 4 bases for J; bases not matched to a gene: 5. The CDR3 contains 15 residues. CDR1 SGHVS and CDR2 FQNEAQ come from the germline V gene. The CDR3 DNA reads TGTGCCAGCAGCCCCACAGGGGGCGGCACCGGGGAGCTGTTTTTT. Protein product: CASSPTGGGTGELFF.

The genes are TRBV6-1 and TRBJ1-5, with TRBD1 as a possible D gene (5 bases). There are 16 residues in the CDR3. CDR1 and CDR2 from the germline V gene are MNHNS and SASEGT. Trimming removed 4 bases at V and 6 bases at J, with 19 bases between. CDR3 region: CASSVAGTAVSQPQHF. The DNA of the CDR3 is TGTGCCAGCAGTGTCGCCGGGACGGCCGTTTCTCAGCCCCAGCATTTT.

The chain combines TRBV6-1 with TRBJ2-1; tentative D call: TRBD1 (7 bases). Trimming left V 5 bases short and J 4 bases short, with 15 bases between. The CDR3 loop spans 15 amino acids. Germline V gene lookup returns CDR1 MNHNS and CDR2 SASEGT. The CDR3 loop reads CASSSSRGTYNEQFF. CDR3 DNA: TGTGCCAGCAGTTCTTCCAGGGGGACTTACAATGAGCAGTTCTTC.

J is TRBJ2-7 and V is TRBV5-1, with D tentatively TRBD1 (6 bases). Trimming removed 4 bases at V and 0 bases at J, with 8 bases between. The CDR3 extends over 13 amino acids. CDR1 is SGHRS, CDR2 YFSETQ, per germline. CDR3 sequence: CASSRGGSYEQYF. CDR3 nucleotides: TGCGCCAGCAGCCGAGGGGGCTCCTACGAGCAGTACTTC.

For the CDR3, the DNA is TGTGCCAGCAGCTCCGGGGGGGGGCCAGCCGAGCAGTACTTC. Residues: CASSSGGGPAEQYF. The chain recombines TRBV7-6 with TRBJ2-7, with 8 bases aligning to TRBD2. V trimming: 4 bases; J trimming: 6 bases; junction bases outside the gene matches: 8. Germline CDR1 and CDR2: SGHVS and FNYEAQ. This CDR3 has 14 amino acids.

CDR3 nucleotides: TGTGCCATGGCGCAGGGACCATCCTACGAGCAGTACTTC. Translation: CAMAQGPSYEQYF. The chain recombines TRBV10-3 with TRBJ2-7; D possibly matches TRBD1 or TRBD2 (5 bases each). The germline gives CDR1 ENHRY, CDR2 SYGVKD. Trimming took off 9 bases at V and 1 base at J, with 13 bases between the two ends. This CDR3 is built from 13 residues.

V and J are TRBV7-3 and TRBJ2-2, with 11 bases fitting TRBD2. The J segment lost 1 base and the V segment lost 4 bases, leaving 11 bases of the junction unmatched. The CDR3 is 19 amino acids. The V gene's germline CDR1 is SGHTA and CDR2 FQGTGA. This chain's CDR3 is CASSSRGSGRAGNTGELFF. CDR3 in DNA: TGTGCCAGCAGCTCCCGGGGTAGCGGGAGGGCCGGGAACACCGGGGAGCTGTTTTTT.

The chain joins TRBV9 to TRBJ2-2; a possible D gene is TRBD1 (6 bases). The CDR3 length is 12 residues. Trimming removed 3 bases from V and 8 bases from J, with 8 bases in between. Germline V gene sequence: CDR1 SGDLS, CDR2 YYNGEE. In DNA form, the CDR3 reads TGTGCCAGCAGCGCAGGGACAGGGGAGCTGTTTTTT. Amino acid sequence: CASSAGTGELFF.

DNA of the CDR3: TGTGCCAGCAGTGGGGCAGATACGCAGTATTTT. This encodes CASSGADTQYF. This chain joins TRBV6-1 and TRBJ2-3; D not certain. V was cut by 4 bases and J by 4 bases, with 3 bases left in between. The CDR3 runs 11 residues. Germline V gene sequence: CDR1 MNHNS, CDR2 SASEGT.

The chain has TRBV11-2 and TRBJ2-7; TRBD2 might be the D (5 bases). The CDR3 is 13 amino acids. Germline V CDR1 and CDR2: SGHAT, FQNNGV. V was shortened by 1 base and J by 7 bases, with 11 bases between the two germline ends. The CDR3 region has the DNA TGTGCCAGCAGCTTAGGTCGCGAGCGGGAGCAGTACTTC. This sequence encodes CASSLGREREQYF. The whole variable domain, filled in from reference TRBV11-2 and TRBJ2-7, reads EAGVAQSPRYKIIEKRQSVAFWCNPISGHATLYWYQQILGQGPKLLIQFQNNGVVDDSQLPKDRFSAERLKGVDSTLKIQPAKLEDSAVYLCASSLGREREQYFGPGTRLTVT.